A selection of T cell receptor beta chains follows, all from one sample in a study of technical replicates of blood from a handful of donors. TCRdb's table, derived via immunoSEQ multiplex PCR, lists solely in-frame clones and lacks some. The sample holds 80,000 to 90,000 clones; about 93% are singletons and the top ten take 0.25% to 0.3%. Sequenced: T cells isolated from PBMCs. Every receptor here comes from a human donor in good health. Each CDR3 is given with its conserved first and last residue. Each record gives: D gene, V gene, J gene, clone size, CDR3 protein, CDR3 DNA. The D gene is left open where the match is weak. A clone size is listed for some rows: how often the clone was seen (once, few, many), or a class if it is expanded.

TRBD2,TRBV7-9,TRBJ2-5,NA,CASRLLAGEKETQYF,TGTGCCAGCAGACTGCTAGCGGGAGAGAAAGAGACCCAGTACTTC
TRBD1,TRBV5-4,TRBJ2-5,NA,CASSLTGGITQETQYF,TGTGCCAGCAGCTTGACAGGGGGTATAACCCAAGAGACCCAGTACTTC
NA,TRBV7-9,TRBJ1-5,NA,CASSRGQTNQPQHF,TGTGCCAGCAGCCGCGGACAGACCAATCAGCCCCAGCATTTT
NA,TRBV2,TRBJ2-1,NA,CASSDVVGGYNEQFF,TGTGCCAGCAGTGATGTCGTCGGGGGATACAATGAGCAGTTCTTC
TRBD1,TRBV7-6,TRBJ2-5,NA,CASSLAPQGSGGETQYF,TGTGCCAGCAGCTTAGCGCCACAGGGGTCCGGTGGGGAGACCCAGTACTTC
NA,TRBV2,TRBJ1-5,NA,CASSDPLQPQHF,TGTGCCAGCAGTGACCCCCTTCAGCCCCAGCATTTT
NA,TRBV6-5,TRBJ1-5,NA,CASSYREYNQPQHF,TGTGCCAGCAGTTACCGGGAATACAATCAGCCCCAGCATTTT
TRBD2,TRBV5-1,TRBJ2-1,NA,CASSWGGLAGGLGDEQFF,TGCGCCAGCAGCTGGGGGGGACTAGCGGGAGGCCTGGGCGATGAGCAGTTCTTC
TRBD1,TRBV15,TRBJ2-3,NA,CATSRRGQGTDTQYF,TGTGCCACCAGCAGGAGGGGACAGGGTACAGATACGCAGTATTTT
NA,TRBV27,TRBJ1-1,NA,CASRSGALYTEAFF,TGTGCCAGCAGATCAGGGGCGCTGTACACTGAAGCTTTCTTT
TRBD1,TRBV4-1,TRBJ1-3,once,CASSQSPGQAHF,TGCGCCAGCAGCCAATCGCCGGGACAGGCGCATTTT
NA,TRBV9,TRBJ1-6,once,CASSEDGGENSPLHF,TGTGCCAGCAGCGAGGACGGAGGAGAAAATTCACCCCTCCACTTT
NA,TRBV10-2,TRBJ1-1,few,CATGEGNTEAFF,TGCGCCACAGGGGAGGGGAACACTGAAGCTTTCTTT
NA,TRBV5-1,TRBJ2-7,NA,CASSDTGISYEQYF,TGCGCCAGCAGCGACACAGGGATCTCCTACGAGCAGTACTTC
NA,TRBV9,TRBJ1-6,once,CASSFRQDYNSPLHF,TGTGCCAGCAGCTTCCGACAGGACTATAATTCACCCCTCCACTTT
TRBD2,TRBV28,TRBJ2-1,NA,CASRTSGRAVEQFF,TGTGCCAGCAGGACTAGCGGGAGGGCCGTTGAGCAGTTCTTC
TRBD2,TRBV28,TRBJ2-1,NA,CASILGGVSYNEQFF,TGTGCCAGCATCCTCGGGGGGGTCTCCTACAATGAGCAGTTCTTC